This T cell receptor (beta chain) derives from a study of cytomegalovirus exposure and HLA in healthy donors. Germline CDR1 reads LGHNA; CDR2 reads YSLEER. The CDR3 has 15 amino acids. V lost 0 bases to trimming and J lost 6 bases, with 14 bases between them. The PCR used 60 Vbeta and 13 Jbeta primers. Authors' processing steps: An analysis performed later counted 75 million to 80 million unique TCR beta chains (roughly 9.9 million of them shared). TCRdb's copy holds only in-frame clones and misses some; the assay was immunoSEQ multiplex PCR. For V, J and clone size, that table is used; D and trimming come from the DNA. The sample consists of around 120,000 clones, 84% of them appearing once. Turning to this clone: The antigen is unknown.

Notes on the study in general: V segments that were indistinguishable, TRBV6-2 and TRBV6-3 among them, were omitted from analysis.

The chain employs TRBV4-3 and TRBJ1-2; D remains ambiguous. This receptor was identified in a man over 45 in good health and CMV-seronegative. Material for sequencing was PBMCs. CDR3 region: CASSQDRAGSDGYTF. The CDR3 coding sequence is TGCGCCAGCAGCCAAGATAGGGCGGGTAGCGATGGCTACACCTTC.